These T cell receptor beta chains were read from a single sample in a study of blood T cell repertoires in COVID-19. TCRdb's table, derived via immunoSEQ multiplex PCR, lists solely in-frame clones and lacks some. The sample shows some 150,000 clones, roughly 90% of them seen only once. Sequenced input: PBMCs or T cells enriched from blood (not recorded which). The receptors were sampled from a woman aged 25 to 39 with acute COVID-19. CDR3s include the opening cysteine and the closing phenylalanine or tryptophan. Fields, in order: D gene, clone size, V gene, CDR3 length, J gene, CDR3 DNA, CDR3 protein. The D gene is left open where the match is weak. A clone size is listed for some rows: how often the clone was seen (once, few, many), or a class if it is expanded.

TRBD2	.	TRBV27	15	TRBJ2-7	TGTGCCAGCAGTAACCGTCTAGCGGGAGCCTACGAGCAGTACTTC	CASSNRLAGAYEQYF
TRBD1	once	TRBV12-5	13	TRBJ1-2	TGTGCTAGTGGCCCTGGGACAGGGGATGGCTACACCTTC	CASGPGTGDGYTF
.	.	TRBV14	12	TRBJ1-1	TGTGCCAGCAGCCAAATCCATACTGAAGCTTTCTTT	CASSQIHTEAFF
.	.	TRBV4-2	13	TRBJ1-2	TGTGCCAGCAGCCAAGGTCCTACCTATGGCTACACCTTC	CASSQGPTYGYTF
.	.	TRBV4-2	18	TRBJ1-4	TGTGCCAGCAGCCAACGTCCCGGGTCCGGGGCAACTAATGAAAAACTGTTTTTT	CASSQRPGSGATNEKLFF
TRBD2	.	TRBV28	16	TRBJ2-3	TGTGCCAGCTCGGACTTTGGGAGGGGAGGGACAGATACGCAGTATTTT	CASSDFGRGGTDTQYF
TRBD1	.	TRBV7-9	13	TRBJ2-4	TGTGCCAGCAGCTTTGACAGGGTAAACATTCAGTACTTC	CASSFDRVNIQYF
TRBD1	.	TRBV19	15	TRBJ2-7	TGTGCCAGTGCTTTTCCCGGGACAGGGGTAGAAAAGCAGTACTTC	CASAFPGTGVEKQYF
.	.	TRBV5-4	15	TRBJ2-1	TGTGCCAGCAGCATTCGGTCCAACGGGGACAATGAGCAGTTCTTC	CASSIRSNGDNEQFF
.	.	TRBV5-6	12	TRBJ1-2	TGTGCCAGCAGCCCGGGTGACTATGGCTACACCTTC	CASSPGDYGYTF
.	.	TRBV6-5	13	TRBJ1-1	TGTGCCAGCACCCGAGAGGGGGTTACTGAAGCTTTCTTT	CASTREGVTEAFF
.	.	TRBV28	12	TRBJ1-5	TGTGCCAGCAGTTTGATAGTTTGGCCCCAGCATTTT	CASSLIVWPQHF
.	.	TRBV7-2	17	TRBJ2-4	TGTGCCAGCAGCTTAGCGCGTGACGGAGGGGCCAAAAACATTCAGTACTTC	CASSLARDGGAKNIQYF
.	.	TRBV28	12	TRBJ2-7	TGTGCCAGCAGGTGGAGGGTCGGCGAGCAGTACTTC	CASRWRVGEQYF
.	.	TRBV18	15	TRBJ2-1	TGTGCCAGCTCACCGTGGAGGGAGACCGGTAATGAGCAGTTCTTC	CASSPWRETGNEQFF
.	.	TRBV20-1	11	TRBJ2-1	TGCAGTGCTAGGGTCGGGTATGAGCAGTTCTTC	CSARVGYEQFF
.	.	TRBV5-5	15	TRBJ1-3	TGTGCCAGCAGCTCGAGCCCCCGGGAGGGAAACACCATATATTTT	CASSSSPREGNTIYF
TRBD1	.	TRBV6-4	17	TRBJ1-1	TGTGCCAGCAGTGCCCGGGACAGGGACATGTGGAACACTGAAGCTTTCTTT	CASSARDRDMWNTEAFF
TRBD1	.	TRBV19	16	TRBJ2-3	TGTGCCAGTAGTATTCCAGCGGGACAGGGAGCAGATACGCAGTATTTT	CASSIPAGQGADTQYF
.	.	TRBV2	15	TRBJ1-5	TGTGCCAGCAGTGAAGCGCGGATGAACAATCAGCCCCAGCATTTT	CASSEARMNNQPQHF
.	.	TRBV6-6	14	TRBJ2-1	TGTGCCAGCAGGCAAGGGGTAACCTACAATGAGCAGTTCTTC	CASRQGVTYNEQFF
TRBD1	.	TRBV7-8	16	TRBJ1-2	TGTGCCAGCAGCTTATCCCCGACAGGGGTGATAGATGGCTACACCTTC	CASSLSPTGVIDGYTF
.	.	TRBV12-3/TRBV12-4	12	TRBJ1-6	TGTGCCAGCAGTTTAAGCCATTCACCCCTCCACTTT	CASSLSHSPLHF
.	.	TRBV18	16	TRBJ2-2	TGTGCCAGCTCACCACGCGGGACAGCGAACACCGGGGAGCTGTTTTTT	CASSPRGTANTGELFF
TRBD2	few	TRBV25-1	15	TRBJ2-7	TGTGCCAGCAGTGAGAGCGGGACGCTATCCTACGAGCAGTACTTC	CASSESGTLSYEQYF
.	.	TRBV5-6	12	TRBJ2-3	TGTGCCAGCAGCGGTGCGGAAGATACGCAGTATTTT	CASSGAEDTQYF
.	.	TRBV18	16	TRBJ2-1	TGTGCCAGCTCACCAATCGGAACCCCCTCGGGCAATGAGCAGTTCTTC	CASSPIGTPSGNEQFF
.	.	TRBV9	13	TRBJ1-1	TGTGCCAGCAGCCCAGGAGGCGGGCCTGAAGCTTTCTTT	CASSPGGGPEAFF
.	.	TRBV4-3	16	TRBJ1-4	TGCGCCAGCAGCCAAGATCCCGCGGGCGGTAATGAAAAACTGTTTTTT	CASSQDPAGGNEKLFF
TRBD1	.	TRBV30	18	TRBJ1-6	TGTGCCTGGAGTGGGTCCGGGACAGGGTTAGTAGAGAATTCACCCCTCCACTTT	CAWSGSGTGLVENSPLHF
.	.	TRBV13	14	TRBJ2-1	TGTGCCAGCAGCTTAGGGGGCGTCCACAATGAGCAGTTCTTC	CASSLGGVHNEQFF
.	.	TRBV24-1	12	TRBJ2-3	TGTGCCACCAGTGATTGGAGGGATACGCAGTATTTT	CATSDWRDTQYF
TRBD1	.	TRBV6-4	13	TRBJ1-1	TGTGCCAGCCGGGACAGGGATAGTTCTGAAGCTTTCTTT	CASRDRDSSEAFF
TRBD2	.	TRBV27	15	TRBJ2-1	TGTGCCAGCGGCTCCGGGACTAGCGGGTTGGGTGAGCAGTTCTTC	CASGSGTSGLGEQFF
.	.	TRBV19	13	TRBJ2-7	TGTGCCAGTAGTTCCCACCTATGGGCCGAGCAGTACTTC	CASSSHLWAEQYF
.	.	TRBV7-9	15	TRBJ2-5	TGTGCCAGCAGCCCCGGACAGTCAGAACGGGAGACCCAGTACTTC	CASSPGQSERETQYF
TRBD2	.	TRBV19	14	TRBJ2-7	TGTGCCAGTAGCCCGAGCGGGAGCTCCTACGAGCAGTACTTC	CASSPSGSSYEQYF
.	.	TRBV19	17	TRBJ1-5	TGTGCCAGTAGTATGGGGGGGACAACCGATAGCAATCAGCCCCAGCATTTT	CASSMGGTTDSNQPQHF
TRBD2	.	TRBV19	17	TRBJ2-1	TGTGCCAGTAGCCGCGGACTGCAACTAGCGGGAGGGGGTGAGCAGTTCTTC	CASSRGLQLAGGGEQFF
.	.	TRBV4-1	15	TRBJ2-1	TGCGCCAGCAGCCTTCTGGGCAGCTCCTACAATGAGCAGTTCTTC	CASSLLGSSYNEQFF
.	few	TRBV7-9	13	TRBJ2-2	TGTGCCAGCAGCGGAGGGGAAACCGGGGAGCTGTTTTTT	CASSGGETGELFF
.	.	TRBV7-2	16	TRBJ2-3	TGTGCCAGCAGCTTAGTAGCCGGGACTGTCTCAGATACGCAGTATTTT	CASSLVAGTVSDTQYF
TRBD2	.	TRBV4-3	15	TRBJ2-7	TGCGCCAGCAGCCAAGATCTAGCGGGGTTGTACGAGCAGTACTTC	CASSQDLAGLYEQYF
TRBD1	.	TRBV19	19	TRBJ1-1	TGTGCCAGACCCGATACCGGGACAGCCAAATTAAGTCCGAGGACTGAAGCTTTCTTT	CARPDTGTAKLSPRTEAFF
TRBD1	.	TRBV18	18	TRBJ2-6	TGTGCCAGCTCACCTAAGGCAGGGGGCTATTTGGGGGCCAACGTCCTGACTTTC	CASSPKAGGYLGANVLTF